One sample yielded the 32 T cell receptor beta chains listed below, sequenced in a study of tumor and adjacent non-tumor tissue in lung cancer. A modified ARM-PCR protocol with three rounds of nested PCR amplified TCRbeta. TCRdb used MiXCR to reprocess the multiplex PCR reads, holding one entry per CDR3 protein. The repertoire holds tens of thousands of distinct CDR3 sequences, with roughly 80% as singletons. No cell sorting was done before RNA was extracted from the tissue. The sequenced material came from lung tumor tissue. These receptors were obtained from a woman aged 45 to 65 with non-small cell lung cancer.

The chain combines TRBV20-1 with TRBJ2-3; D call uncertain. Germline CDR1 is DFQATT and CDR2 is SNEGSKA (reference sequence). The CDR3 has 13 amino acids. Trimming took 3 bases from V and 1 from J, leaving 8 bases between them. The CDR3 is CSASSLGTDTQYF. CDR3 nucleotides: TGCAGTGCTAGCTCCCTAGGCACAGATACGCAGTATTTT.

Worth noting for this clonotype: The junction differs from germline at one of its ends, possibly a read error. This chain links TRBV4-2 with TRBJ2-3; D is possibly TRBD2 (5 bases). Per germline, CDR1 LGHNA and CDR2 YNFKEQ. The CDR3 totals 14 residues. CDR3 amino acids: CAGSLALAGDTQYF. In DNA form, the CDR3 reads TGTGCCGGCAGCCTCGCTCTAGCAGGTGATACGCAGTATTTT.

Points on this clonotype: This may stem from a read error, because a much larger clone lies one nucleotide away. This chain connects TRBV5-1 to TRBJ2-1, with D possibly being TRBD1 or TRBD2 (5 bases each). Germline CDR1 and CDR2: SGHRS and YFSETQ. The CDR3 sequence is 15 residues long. In nucleotides, the CDR3 is TGCGCCAGCAGCTTGTGGGGAGCAGGGCACAATGAGCATTTCTTC. It codes for CASSLWGAGHNEHFF.

Notes on this clonotype: One junction end does not reproduce the germline sequence, and a read error may be involved. DNA for the CDR3: TGTGTCAGCAGCCATATAGATACGCAGTATTTT. As protein: CVSSHIDTQYF. This chain links TRBV11-2 with TRBJ2-3; D unresolved. Germline-derived CDR1 and CDR2 are SGHAT and FQNNGV. The CDR3 loop spans 11 amino acids.

This clonotype came up many times. The genes are TRBV24-1 and TRBJ2-5; D is unclear. Trimming left V 2 bases short and J 5 bases short, with 8 bases between. The V gene's germline CDR1 is KGHDR and CDR2 SFDVKD. The CDR3 spans 13 residues. CDR3 sequence reads: CATSDSSLETQYF. The CDR3 region has the DNA TGTGCCACCAGTGATTCCAGTCTCGAGACCCAGTACTTC.

The chain is built from TRBV20-1 and TRBJ1-5; tentatively, D is TRBD1 (5 bases). Per germline, CDR1 DFQATT and CDR2 SNEGSKA (reference sequence). V was cut by 5 bases and J by 4 bases, with 15 bases left in between. The CDR3 runs 14 residues. CDR3 residues: CSAGVLGGNQPQHF. Here the CDR3 DNA reads TGCAGTGCTGGAGTGTTGGGGGGTAATCAGCCCCAGCATTTT.

Worth noting for this clonotype: The CDR3 end shows no conserved phenylalanine or tryptophan, and so a read error is likely. V and J are TRBV5-5 and TRBJ1-6; 7 bases match TRBD1. The CDR3 spans 15 residues. Unmatched junction bases numbered 11, after V lost 4 bases and J lost 10 bases. Germline V gene lookup returns CDR1 SGHKS and CDR2 YYEKEE (reference sequence). The CDR3, as DNA: TGTGCCAGCAGCGGAATCGGGACAGACAAATCACCCCTCCACTAT. It encodes CASSGIGTDKSPLHY.

In the case of this clonotype: The junction departs from the called germline gene at one end, perhaps through a read error. The chain uses TRBV20-1 and TRBJ2-2; D is undetermined. Germline V gene sequence: CDR1 DFQATT, CDR2 SNEGSKA (reference sequence). The CDR3 sequence is 13 residues long. CDR3 protein: CIARELPYGELFF. CDR3 sequence (DNA): TGCATTGCTAGAGAACTCCCATACGGGGAGCTGTTTTTT.

This chain uses TRBV7-8 with TRBJ2-7, with D perhaps matching TRBD2 (5 bases). The V end lost 5 bases, the J end lost 2 bases, and 19 bases lay between the germline ends. Germline CDR1 is SGHVS and CDR2 is FQNEAQ. The CDR3 covers 16 residues. CDR3 protein: CASSKIGVEAPYEQYF. The CDR3 nucleotides read TGTGCCAGCAGCAAGATCGGGGTGGAGGCACCCTACGAGCAGTACTTC. The complete variable domain, with remaining parts taken from reference TRBV7-8 and TRBJ2-7, reads GAGVSQSPRYKVAKRGQDVALRCDPISGHVSLFWYQQALGQGPEFLTYFQNEAQLDKSGLPSDRFFAERPEGSVSTLKIQRTQQEDSAVYLCASSKIGVEAPYEQYFGPGTRLTVT.

The chain links TRBV20-1 to TRBJ2-7; a weak D match, TRBD2 (7 bases). CDR1 and CDR2 from the germline V gene are DFQATT and SNEGSKA (reference sequence). The germline V and J ends were trimmed by 4 bases and 11 bases, with 18 bases remaining between them. The CDR3 loop spans 12 amino acids. CDR3 sequence (DNA): TGCAGTGCTACCAGGACTAGGGGGATGAAGTACTTC. Translated: CSATRTRGMKYF.

In the case of this clonotype: One end of the junction is discordant with germline, which a read error may explain. The chain has TRBV20-1 and TRBJ2-3; 10 nucleotides align to TRBD1. From germline, CDR1 is DFQATT and CDR2 SNEGSKA (reference sequence). This CDR3 is built from 12 residues. The CDR3 DNA reads as TGCAATGGACAGGGGGGCACAGATAGGCAGTATTTT. Its protein product is CNGQGGTDRQYF.

A remark on this clonotype: One junction end does not reproduce the germline sequence, and a read error may be involved. This rearrangement joins TRBV11-1 to TRBJ2-3; D is ambiguous. CDR3 length: 15 amino acids. Germline V gene sequence: CDR1 SGHAT, CDR2 FQDESV (reference sequence). The CDR3 DNA reads as TGTGCTAGCAGTTTAAGTCCCTCCCCAGCAGTTACGCAGTATTTT. Translation gives CASSLSPSPAVTQYF.

The gene calls are TRBV6-6 and TRBJ2-1; TRBD2 might be the D (6 bases). The V end was cut by 1 base, the J end by 2 bases, with 12 bases between. CDR3 length: 16 amino acids. Germline V CDR1 and CDR2: MNHNY, SVGAGI (reference sequence). The CDR3 protein is CASSYLAGTTYNEQFF. The CDR3 DNA reads TGTGCCAGCAGTTACTTGGCGGGGACCACCTACAATGAGCAGTTCTTC.

V and J are TRBV6-2 or TRBV6-3 and TRBJ2-1, with D possibly TRBD1 on 5 matching bases. Trimming shortened V by 8 bases and J by 4 bases, and 27 bases separated the two germline ends. The germline CDR1 and CDR2 sequences are MNHEY and SVGEGT. This CDR3 is 18 amino acids long. CDR3 DNA sequence: TGTGCCAGCGGTTCCCAGTTTAACCGACAGACAATATACAATGAGCAGTTCTTC. It is translated as CASGSQFNRQTIYNEQFF.

Notes on this clonotype: At one end the junction does not follow the germline gene, possibly because of a read error. This chain connects TRBV15 to TRBJ2-7; 9 bases agree with TRBD1. This CDR3 contains 13 residues. Germline V gene lookup returns CDR1 LNHNV and CDR2 YYDKDF (reference sequence). The CDR3 reads CATSRDKGRDRVF. In nucleotides, the CDR3 is TGTGCAACCAGCAGAGATAAGGGTCGGGACAGGGTCTTC.

On this clonotype itself: The junction departs from germline at one end; a sequencing error may be responsible. The genes are TRBV4-2 and TRBJ1-2; D not resolved. The germline V gene has CDR1 LGHNA and CDR2 YNFKEQ. The CDR3 consists of 13 residues. CDR3 loop: CASSQEGLGGYIF. DNA of the CDR3: TGTGCCAGCAGCCAAGAGGGATTAGGTGGCTACATCTTC.

V gene TRBV10-3 combines with J gene TRBJ1-1; possibly TRBD1 for D (5 bases). This CDR3 comprises 14 residues. Germline V lookup: CDR1 ENHRY, CDR2 SYGVKD. The V end was cut by 2 bases, the J end by 11 bases, with 18 bases between. CDR3 region: CAISENDLGLEAFF. In DNA form, the CDR3 reads TGTGCCATCAGTGAGAACGACCTGGGGCTGGAGGCTTTCTTT.

The V gene is TRBV5-1, the J gene TRBJ2-5; D perhaps matches TRBD2 (6 bases). In germline, CDR1 is SGHRS, CDR2 YFSETQ. The CDR3 spans 14 residues. V lost 8 bases, J lost 2 bases, and 16 bases lay in between. The CDR3 nucleotides read TGCGCCAGGAGCCATTGCGGGACGCAAGAGACCCAGTACTTC. Translation gives CARSHCGTQETQYF.

Regarding this clonotype: At one boundary the junction diverges from the germline segment, which might be a read error. This rearrangement joins TRBV12-3 or TRBV12-4 to TRBJ2-5, with a weak D call TRBD1 (5 bases). The CDR3 spans 14 residues. The CDR3 sequence: CAGSLPGAFETQYF. The CDR3 DNA is TGCGCCGGCAGTTTACCTGGGGCTTTCGAGACCCAGTACTTC.

About this clonotype itself: At one end the junction does not follow the germline gene, possibly because of a read error. This chain joins TRBV10-3 and TRBJ2-1; D gene ambiguous. The CDR3 spans 14 residues. Looked up from germline, CDR1 is ENHRY and CDR2 is SYGVKD. As DNA, the CDR3 is TGTGCCATCAGTGAGTCTGGGGAAGACAATGAGCAACTCTTC. Amino acids: CAISESGEDNEQLF.

The sample holds a few counts of this clonotype. A much larger clone is a single base away; this may be a read error. This rearrangement joins TRBV28 to TRBJ2-7; 9 bases fit TRBD1. The CDR3 is made up of 15 amino acids. Per the germline V gene, CDR1 is MDHEN and CDR2 is SYDVKM. V shed 6 bases and J 3 bases; nucleotides not matched to a gene: 9. CDR3 region: CASSDGGQGNYEQYF. The CDR3, as DNA: TGTGCCAGCAGCGACGGGGGACAGGGCAACTACGAGCAGTACTTC. Full variable domain (rest looked up from reference TRBV28 and TRBJ2-7): DVKVTQSSRYLVKRTGEKVFLECVQDMDHENMFWYRQDPGLGLRLIYFSYDVKMKEKGDIPEGYSVSREKKERFSLILESASTNQTSMYLCASSDGGQGNYEQYFGPGTRLTVT.

By its share, this clonotype is medium-sized (0.01 to 0.1%). The V and J genes are TRBV11-1 and TRBJ2-5; TRBD1 aligns across 7 bases. The CDR3 contains 14 residues. Germline lookup yields CDR1 SGHAT and CDR2 FQDESV (reference sequence). V lost 5 bases, J lost 4 bases, and 7 bases stayed unmatched. The CDR3 nucleotides are TGTGCCAGCAGCCCATACAGGGGACCAGAGACCCAGTACTTC. Its translation is CASSPYRGPETQYF.

This clonotype has just one count. The CDR3 end shows no conserved phenylalanine or tryptophan, and so a read error is likely. The chain is built from TRBV10-3 and TRBJ1-3; 7 bases match TRBD1. The CDR3 covers 15 residues. Germline V gives CDR1 ENHRY, CDR2 SYGVKD. With V trimmed by 7 bases and J by 4 bases, 10 bases remained unmatched. The CDR3 sequence is CAITYRGSSGNTIYS. DNA for the CDR3: TGTGCCATCACCTACAGGGGATCTTCCGGAAACACCATATATTCT.

Concerning this clonotype: A much larger clone lies one base from this, so it may be a read error. This chain joins TRBV2 and TRBJ1-1, with D uncertain. The germline V gene encodes CDR1 SNHLY and CDR2 FYNNEI. The CDR3 is 13 residues long. CDR3 in DNA: TGTGCCAGCAGTGTCTCCGTGAACACTGAAGCTATCTTT. It encodes CASSVSVNTEAIF.

The rearrangement joins TRBV3-1 to TRBJ2-2; 8 bases line up with TRBD2. This CDR3 comprises 14 residues. With 1 base clipped from V and 6 bases from J, the junction kept 1 base outside the gene matches. Germline values: CDR1 LGHDT, CDR2 YNNKEL (reference sequence). The CDR3 sequence is CASSQGAGAGELFF. The DNA for the CDR3 is TGTGCCAGCAGCCAAGGAGCGGGAGCCGGGGAGCTGTTTTTT.

Worth noting for this clonotype: A read error may be the cause here, since a much bigger clone is one base away. The rearrangement joins TRBV28 to TRBJ1-6, with no clear D. V shed 6 bases and J shed 10 bases, with 22 bases lying between them. Germline lookup yields CDR1 MDHEN and CDR2 SYDVKM. CDR3 size: 16 residues. In nucleotides, the CDR3 is TGTGCCAGCAGACCCTCCGGGTCAAGTCTACGGTCACCCCTCCACTTT. Translated: CASRPSGSSLRSPLHF.

Comments on this clonotype: Compared with germline, one end of the junction differs, possibly owing to a read error. The CDR3 loop is CASSLSTGQGAGDERFF. The CDR3 DNA reads TGCGCCAGCAGCTTGAGCACGGGACAGGGGGCGGGAGATGAGCGGTTCTTC. The chain has TRBV5-1 and TRBJ2-1; TRBD1 matches 12 bases. The CDR3 consists of 17 residues. Germline assignment: CDR1 SGHRS and CDR2 YFSETQ. The whole variable domain, filled in from reference TRBV5-1 and TRBJ2-1, reads KAGVTQTPRYLIKTRGQQVTLSCSPISGHRSVSWYQQTPGQGLQFLFEYFSETQRNKGNFPGRFSGRQFSNSRSEMNVSTLELGDSALYLCASSLSTGQGAGDERFFGPGTRLTVL.

V is TRBV18 and J is TRBJ2-5; D not certain. The CDR3 length is 13 residues. Trimming left V 5 bases short and J 7 bases short, with 14 bases between. Germline V CDR1 and CDR2: KGHSH, LQKENI. CDR3 residues: CASSVGRAVTQYF. CDR3 in DNA: TGTGCCAGCTCAGTTGGACGGGCAGTGACCCAGTACTTC.

This rearrangement joins TRBV30 to TRBJ2-7, with unresolved D. The CDR3 loop spans 14 amino acids. Germline V gene sequence: CDR1 GTSNPN, CDR2 SVGIG (reference sequence). Trimming stripped 4 bases from V and 2 bases from J, with 15 bases between. CDR3 DNA: TGTGCCTGGACCGTAGGAAGGACCGCCTACGAGCAGTACTTC. Its protein product is CAWTVGRTAYEQYF.

The genes are TRBV6-1 and TRBJ2-6, with TRBD1 identical over 7 bases. The CDR3 extends over 14 amino acids. Germline lookup yields CDR1 MNHNS and CDR2 SASEGT. Unmatched junction bases numbered 10, after V lost 8 bases and J lost 9 bases. The CDR3 is CASQTGLGINVLTF. For the CDR3, the DNA is TGTGCCAGCCAGACAGGGCTTGGGATCAACGTCCTGACTTTC.

This clonotype appeared once. One end of the junction varies from germline; a read error may be responsible. The chain carries TRBV29-1 and TRBJ2-5; perhaps TRBD2 as D (5 bases). CDR1 and CDR2 (germline): SQVTM, ANQGSEA. The CDR3 has 13 residues. CDR3 sequence reads: CSVDLGSQETQYF. CDR3 nucleotide sequence: TGTAGCGTTGATTTAGGCAGCCAAGAGACCCAGTACTTC. Full variable domain (outside the CDR3, taken from reference TRBV29-1 and TRBJ2-5): SAVISQKPSRDICQRGTSLTIQCQVDSQVTMMFWYRQQPGQSLTLIATANQGSEATYESGFVIDKFPISRPNLTFSTLTVSNMSPEDSSIYLCSVDLGSQETQYFGPGTRLLVL.

V gene TRBV9 combines with J gene TRBJ2-5; tentatively, D is TRBD1 or TRBD2 (6 bases each). Looked up from germline, CDR1 is SGDLS and CDR2 is YYNGEE. CDR3 length: 16 amino acids. V was cut by 0 bases and J by 4 bases, with 16 bases left in between. Here the CDR3 reads CASSVAGMGGLETQYF. For the CDR3, the DNA is TGTGCCAGCAGCGTAGCTGGGATGGGGGGCTTAGAGACCCAGTACTTC.